These 25 T cell receptor beta chains originate from one sample sequenced in a study of CD8 T cells in ankylosing spondylitis. TCRdb re-called the 5' RACE reads with MiXCR, one entry per CDR3 protein. The sample has a few hundred thousand distinct CDR3 sequences; 15% to 20% are singletons. These receptors' antigens are unknown. Study-wide results and limits: What seemed typical of ankylosing spondylitis blood was a TCR beta motif built from fewer than ten highly homologous variants.

The sample comprised blood, either unsorted or a sorted T cell fraction (not recorded which). The receptors were gathered from a male donor with ankylosing spondylitis.

This clonotype came up a few times. The chain has TRBV27 and TRBJ2-2; unclear D gene. This CDR3 has 14 amino acids. Germline V gene data show CDR1 as MNHEY and CDR2 as SMNVEV (reference sequence). Deletions cut 3 bases from V and 4 bases from J, with 9 bases between. CDR3 nucleotide sequence: TGTGCCAGCAGTTTTATGGCGCCCACCGGGGAGCTGTTTTTT. This encodes CASSFMAPTGELFF.

V is TRBV27 and J is TRBJ2-7; 8 nucleotides align to TRBD2. The J segment lost 2 bases and the V segment lost 5 bases, leaving 14 bases of the junction unmatched. In germline, CDR1 is MNHEY, CDR2 SMNVEV (reference sequence). CDR3 length: 17 amino acids. The CDR3 DNA reads TGTGCCAGCAGTCAACCCTCCGGGACTAGACCCCCCTACGAGCAGTACTTC. This codes for CASSQPSGTRPPYEQYF.

This clonotype has a handful of counts. The chain couples TRBV7-3 to TRBJ2-2; perhaps TRBD2 as D (5 bases). Germline lookup yields CDR1 SGHTA and CDR2 FQGTGA. This CDR3 spans 13 amino acids. V lost 1 base and J lost 7, with 7 bases in between. For the CDR3, the DNA is TGTGCCAGCAGCTTAATCCGGGACGGGGAGCTGTTTTTT. Translation gives CASSLIRDGELFF.

The V and J genes are TRBV11-1 and TRBJ2-7; D possibly corresponds to TRBD1 (5 bases). The V and J ends lost 1 base and 5 bases respectively, with 15 bases between them. This CDR3 has 15 amino acids. Looked up from germline, CDR1 is SGHAT and CDR2 is FQDESV (reference sequence). CDR3 DNA: TGTGCCAGCAGCTTAGTAAGGTGGGGCGATGACGAGCAGTACTTC. Its protein product is CASSLVRWGDDEQYF.

This clonotype was seen only a few times. The chain recombines TRBV7-3 with TRBJ2-6; D gene unclear. CDR1 and CDR2 (germline): SGHTA, FQGTGA. The CDR3 runs to 18 residues. Trimming left V 5 bases short and J 0 bases short, with 17 bases between. The CDR3 DNA sequence: TGTGCCAGCAGCCTGGGTCCACCAACTTCCTCTGGGGCCAACGTCCTGACTTTC. As protein: CASSLGPPTSSGANVLTF. Full variable domain (rest looked up from reference TRBV7-3 and TRBJ2-6): GAGVSQTPSNKVTEKGKYVELRCDPISGHTALYWYRQSLGQGPEFLIYFQGTGAADDSGLPNDRFFAVRPEGSVSTLKIQRTERGDSAVYLCASSLGPPTSSGANVLTFGAGSRLTVL.

This rearrangement joins TRBV29-1 to TRBJ1-1; no clear D. CDR1 is SQVTM, CDR2 ANQGSEA, per germline. The CDR3 spans 14 residues. The V end was cut by 0 bases, the J end by 1 base, with 9 bases between. Here the CDR3 DNA reads TGCAGCGTTGAAGATGGATGGGAGAACACTGAAGCTTTCTTT. This encodes CSVEDGWENTEAFF.

This clonotype has at least ten counts. The CDR3 nucleotides are TGCAGCGTTGACGGCCTAGCGGGTACCTACAATGAGCAGTTCTTC. Its translation: CSVDGLAGTYNEQFF. The V gene is TRBV29-1, the J gene TRBJ2-1, with 8 bases lining up with TRBD2. Germline CDR1 is SQVTM and CDR2 is ANQGSEA. The CDR3 loop spans 15 amino acids. The ends lost 3 bases at V and 2 bases at J; junction bases unmatched: 6.

This clonotype was found many times. This chain connects TRBV4-1 to TRBJ2-3; D ambiguous. Germline V lookup: CDR1 MGHRA, CDR2 YSYEKL. The CDR3 contains 16 residues. Trimming left V 0 bases short and J 3 bases short, with 13 bases between. The CDR3: CASSQDVHGLTDTQYF. For the CDR3, the DNA is TGCGCCAGCAGCCAAGATGTTCACGGGCTGACAGATACGCAGTATTTT.

This clonotype appeared a few times. The chain couples TRBV12-3 or TRBV12-4 to TRBJ2-7, with D perhaps matching TRBD1 (5 bases). This CDR3 has 14 amino acids. The germline V and J ends were trimmed by 3 bases and 2 bases, with 11 bases remaining between them. CDR3 sequence (DNA): TGTGCCAGCAGTTTTGGGGCAGGGCCCTACGAGCAGTACTTC. Protein: CASSFGAGPYEQYF.

The chain carries TRBV5-1 and TRBJ2-1; 10 bases are a match to TRBD2. V lost 4 bases, J lost 4 bases, and 11 bases stayed unmatched. CDR3 length: 17 amino acids. Germline lookup yields CDR1 SGHRS and CDR2 YFSETQ. CDR3 sequence: CASSPPLAGDAYNEQFF. The CDR3 nucleotides are TGCGCCAGCAGCCCCCCGCTAGCGGGAGACGCATACAATGAGCAGTTCTTC.

The chain recombines TRBV5-1 with TRBJ2-1; 9 bases fit TRBD2. The CDR3 totals 16 residues. Looked up from germline, CDR1 is SGHRS and CDR2 is YFSETQ. J was trimmed by 9 bases and V by 0 bases; bases with no gene match: 10. The chain's CDR3 is CASSLEGMTSGSEQFF. The CDR3 DNA is TGCGCCAGCAGCTTGGAGGGTATGACTAGCGGTAGTGAGCAGTTCTTC.

The chain has TRBV29-1 and TRBJ1-3; D is uncertain. The CDR3 runs 13 residues. The ends were cut back, 3 bases at V and 4 bases at J, with 10 bases in the middle. Germline V gene sequence: CDR1 SQVTM, CDR2 ANQGSEA. The CDR3 nucleotides read TGCAGCGTTGAGGACGCCAAAGGAAACACCATATATTTT. This codes for CSVEDAKGNTIYF.

A note on this clonotype: The junction departs from the called germline gene at one end, perhaps through a read error. The chain carries TRBV7-9 and TRBJ1-1; D unclear. The CDR3 extends over 15 amino acids. Germline V gives CDR1 SEHNR, CDR2 FQNEAQ (reference sequence). CDR3 region: CASSSEEDMNTEAYF. DNA of the CDR3: TGTGCCAGCAGTTCCGAAGAGGATATGAACACTGAAGCTTACTTT.

The chain uses TRBV24-1 and TRBJ2-2; D is ambiguous. The V gene lost 2 bases and the J gene lost 6 bases, with 3 bases spanning the gap. The CDR3 length is 12 residues. CDR1 and CDR2 (germline): KGHDR, SFDVKD. CDR3 region: CATSDSPGELFF. DNA for the CDR3: TGTGCCACCAGTGATTCTCCCGGGGAGCTGTTTTTT.

This clonotype was seen a handful of times. The chain carries TRBV20-1 and TRBJ2-3, with 12 bases lining up with TRBD2. The germline V gene encodes CDR1 DFQATT and CDR2 SNEGSKA (reference sequence). The V and J ends lost 5 bases and 4 bases, in that order; junction bases with no gene match: 7. This CDR3 has 15 residues. The CDR3 protein is CSAARLAGEADTQYF. The CDR3 DNA sequence: TGCAGTGCTGCCAGACTAGCGGGGGAGGCAGATACGCAGTATTTT.

The chain couples TRBV6-1 to TRBJ2-7; 13 nucleotides agree with TRBD2. Trimming took 7 bases from V and 3 from J; bases not matched to a gene: 6. Germline values: CDR1 MNHNS, CDR2 SASEGT. The CDR3 totals 15 residues. CDR3 sequence reads: CASTTGLAGYYEQYF. The CDR3 DNA sequence: TGTGCCAGCACCACGGGACTAGCGGGGTACTACGAGCAGTACTTC.

The V call is TRBV27, the J call TRBJ2-1; D might be TRBD1 (5 bases). Germline V lookup: CDR1 MNHEY, CDR2 SMNVEV (reference sequence). Trimming removed 5 bases at V and 5 bases at J, with 10 bases between. CDR3 size: 13 residues. CDR3 sequence: CASSRGLHNEQFF. CDR3 bases: TGTGCCAGCAGTAGGGGTTTGCACAATGAGCAGTTCTTC.

J is TRBJ1-3 and V is TRBV9; D is unresolved. The germline gives CDR1 SGDLS, CDR2 YYNGEE. The CDR3 runs 14 residues. Trimming took off 4 bases at V and 2 bases at J, with 10 bases between the two ends. The CDR3 DNA is TGTGCCAGCAGCTCATCGGGCGCTGGAAACACCATATATTTT. Its protein product is CASSSSGAGNTIYF.

The sample holds a few counts of this clonotype. The rearrangement links TRBV20-1 to TRBJ2-2; D ambiguous. The germline V and J ends were trimmed by 6 bases and 6 bases, with 17 bases remaining between them. The CDR3 is 14 amino acids. The germline CDR1 and CDR2 sequences are DFQATT and SNEGSKA (reference sequence). The CDR3 reads CSAVPVDGPGELFF. As DNA, the CDR3 is TGCAGTGCGGTACCCGTCGATGGGCCCGGGGAGCTGTTTTTT.

V and J are TRBV29-1 and TRBJ1-1, with a weak D call TRBD1 (5 bases). CDR1 is SQVTM, CDR2 ANQGSEA, per germline. Trimming shortened V by 6 bases and J by 3 bases, and 20 bases separated the two germline ends. The length of the CDR3 is 15 residues. Here the CDR3 DNA reads TGCAGCGTGGCCGGGACGGACCCTCAGGACACTGAAGCTTTCTTT. It translates to CSVAGTDPQDTEAFF. The whole variable domain, remainder taken from reference TRBV29-1 and TRBJ1-1, is SAVISQKPSRDICQRGTSLTIQCQVDSQVTMMFWYRQQPGQSLTLIATANQGSEATYESGFVIDKFPISRPNLTFSTLTVSNMSPEDSSIYLCSVAGTDPQDTEAFFGQGTRLTVV.

CDR3 DNA sequence: TGCGCCAGCAGTCCCGCCGAGCGGGAGGCCCAGGGCGAGCAGTACTTC. Translating it yields CASSPAEREAQGEQYF. V usage is TRBV4-1 and J usage is TRBJ2-7, with 9 bases matching TRBD2. Germline V gene sequence: CDR1 MGHRA, CDR2 YSYEKL. J was trimmed by 6 bases and V by 6 bases; bases with no gene match: 15. This CDR3 comprises 16 residues.

The V gene is TRBV2, the J gene TRBJ2-7; D perhaps matches TRBD2 (5 bases). Trimming took 10 bases from V and 1 from J, leaving 17 bases between them. This CDR3 has 14 amino acids. The germline V gene encodes CDR1 SNHLY and CDR2 FYNNEI. The CDR3, as DNA: TGTGCCACCCTTCCCCGGGGTACTTCCTACGAGCAGTACTTC. Residues: CATLPRGTSYEQYF.

This clonotype came up a few times. The V call is TRBV7-9, the J call TRBJ2-1; 11 bases are a match to TRBD2. Trimming took 5 bases from V and 9 from J; bases not matched to a gene: 9. CDR1 and CDR2 (germline): SEHNR, FQNEAQ (reference sequence). The CDR3 has 15 amino acids. The CDR3 reads CASSPRTSGRVEQFF. The DNA for the CDR3 is TGTGCCAGCAGCCCCCGCACTAGCGGGAGAGTTGAGCAGTTCTTC.

The chain uses TRBV11-2 and TRBJ1-1; TRBD1 might be the D (5 bases). Trimming shortened V by 4 bases and J by 2 bases, and 14 bases separated the two germline ends. Germline CDR1 is SGHAT and CDR2 is FQNNGV. CDR3 length: 15 amino acids. The CDR3 spells CASSSLTDLNTEAFF. For the CDR3, the DNA is TGTGCCAGCAGCTCTCTGACAGACCTTAACACTGAAGCTTTCTTT.

To note about this clonotype: Being one base from a much bigger clone, this may be a read error. The rearrangement joins TRBV12-3 or TRBV12-4 to TRBJ2-1; D not resolved. This CDR3 region has 11 residues. V was clipped by 3 bases and J by 6 bases, with 3 bases between them. The CDR3 region is CASSFINEQFF. CDR3 bases: TGTGCCAGCAGTTTTATCAATGAGCAGTTCTTC.